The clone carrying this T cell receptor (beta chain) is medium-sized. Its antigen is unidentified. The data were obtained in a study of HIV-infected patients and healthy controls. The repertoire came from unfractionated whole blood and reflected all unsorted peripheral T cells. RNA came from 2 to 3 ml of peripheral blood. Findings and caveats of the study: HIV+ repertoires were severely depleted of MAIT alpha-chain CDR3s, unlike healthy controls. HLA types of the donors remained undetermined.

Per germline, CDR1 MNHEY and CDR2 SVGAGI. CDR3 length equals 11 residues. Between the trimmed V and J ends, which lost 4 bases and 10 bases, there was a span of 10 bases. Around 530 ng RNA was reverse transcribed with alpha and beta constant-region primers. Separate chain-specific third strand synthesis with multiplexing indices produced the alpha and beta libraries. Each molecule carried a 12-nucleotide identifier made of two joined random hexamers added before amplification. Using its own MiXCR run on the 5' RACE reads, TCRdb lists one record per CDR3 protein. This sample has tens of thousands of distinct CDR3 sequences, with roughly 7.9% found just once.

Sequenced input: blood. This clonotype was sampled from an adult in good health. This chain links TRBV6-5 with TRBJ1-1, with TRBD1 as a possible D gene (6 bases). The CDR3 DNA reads TGTGCCAGCAGTTCAGGGGCGGTAGCTTTCTTT. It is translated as CASSSGAVAFF.